Each of the 30 T cell receptor beta chains below was sequenced from the same sample in a study of response to subunit inactivated influenza vaccine. TCRdb reanalysed the RT-PCR reads using MiXCR and keeps one entry per CDR3 protein. The sample shows about 650,000 distinct CDR3 sequences, approximately 15% of them seen only once. The material sequenced was PBMCs from blood, taken 14 days before vaccination. The source of these receptors is a man between 45 and 60 years old who received an inactivated influenza vaccine.

The genes are TRBV29-1 and TRBJ2-7, with 11 bases fitting TRBD2. The CDR3 runs to 15 residues. J was trimmed by 6 bases and V by 0 bases; bases with no gene match: 7. Germline values: CDR1 SQVTM, CDR2 ANQGSEA. This CDR3 reads CSVEDLLAGEGEQYF. The CDR3 DNA is TGCAGCGTTGAAGATCTACTAGCGGGGGAGGGCGAGCAGTACTTC.

The chain combines TRBV7-2 with TRBJ2-4; D not resolved. CDR3 length equals 14 residues. From germline, CDR1 is SGHTA and CDR2 FQGNSA. The V gene lost 1 base and the J gene lost 8 bases, with 12 bases spanning the gap. The CDR3 protein is CASSLGVSTDIQYF. CDR3 nucleotides: TGTGCCAGCAGCTTAGGGGTGTCCACAGACATTCAGTACTTC.

The chain links TRBV4-1 to TRBJ2-7; D is unclear. Deletions cut 6 bases from V and 6 bases from J, with 18 bases between. Germline assignment: CDR1 MGHRA and CDR2 YSYEKL. CDR3 length: 14 amino acids. CDR3 loop: CASSRVGQTFEQYF. The CDR3 DNA reads as TGCGCCAGCAGTCGCGTAGGGCAAACGTTCGAGCAGTACTTC.

This clonotype appeared a few times. The chain links TRBV5-1 to TRBJ2-7; weak D call: TRBD1 (5 bases). This CDR3 comprises 15 residues. V dropped 1 base and J dropped 2 bases, with 13 bases sitting between them. Germline V lookup: CDR1 SGHRS, CDR2 YFSETQ. Written as DNA, the CDR3 is TGCGCCAGCAGCTTGATCCCAGGGTCCGCCTACGAGCAGTACTTC. Encoded protein: CASSLIPGSAYEQYF.

This clonotype turned up a few times. This chain joins TRBV20-1 and TRBJ2-5, with a possible D match to TRBD2 (6 bases). The CDR3 runs 13 residues. Trimming cost V 2 bases and J 1 base, with 8 bases left between them. Germline-derived CDR1 and CDR2 are DFQATT and SNEGSKA (reference sequence). The CDR3 sequence is CSARRDFQETQYF. CDR3 nucleotides: TGCAGTGCTAGACGGGACTTCCAAGAGACCCAGTACTTC.

The sample holds a few counts of this clonotype. V and J are TRBV4-1 and TRBJ2-5; the match to TRBD2 covers 8 bases. Germline-derived CDR1 and CDR2 are MGHRA and YSYEKL. J was trimmed by 5 bases and V by 5 bases; bases with no gene match: 7. The CDR3 has 14 amino acids. The CDR3 is CASSSGGATETQYF. DNA of the CDR3: TGCGCCAGCAGCTCCGGGGGGGCTACGGAGACCCAGTACTTC.

The count of this clonotype is one. The chain has TRBV7-2 and TRBJ1-1, with no clear D. The CDR3 length is 12 residues. CDR1 and CDR2 from the germline V gene are SGHTA and FQGNSA. V was cut by 1 base and J by 7 bases, with 7 bases left in between. The CDR3 coding sequence is TGTGCCAGCAGCTTAGACGTTGGTGAAGCTTTCTTT. Its translation is CASSLDVGEAFF.

This clonotype was recorded a few times. The genes are TRBV21-1 and TRBJ2-7; the listed D gene, TRBD1, was not tested against the DNA. TRBV21-1 is annotated as a pseudogene. The CDR3 extends over 17 amino acids. The CDR3 loop reads CASSKSYPRHSSYEQYF. The CDR3 region has the DNA TGTGCCAGCAGCAAATCTTATCCGAGACACAGCTCCTACGAGCAGTACTTC.

This clonotype was seen more than once but under ten times. This chain joins TRBV20-1 and TRBJ1-6; TRBD1 is a possible D gene (6 bases). This CDR3 contains 17 residues. The V gene lost 2 bases and the J gene lost 4 bases, with 18 bases spanning the gap. In germline, CDR1 is DFQATT, CDR2 SNEGSKA (reference sequence). The DNA for the CDR3 is TGCAGTGCTAGACCTTGGACGAGGGGGACTTATAATTCACCCCTCCACTTT. It translates to CSARPWTRGTYNSPLHF.

This sequence joins TRBV5-5 and TRBJ2-4, with a weak D call TRBD2 (6 bases). From germline, CDR1 is SGHKS and CDR2 YYEKEE (reference sequence). Trimming left V 0 bases short and J 4 bases short, with 20 bases between. The CDR3 has 18 residues. CDR3: CASSLVPRDSLWKNIQYF. CDR3 coding DNA: TGTGCCAGCAGCTTGGTTCCCCGGGACTCACTTTGGAAAAACATTCAGTACTTC. Full variable domain (missing parts from reference TRBV5-5 and TRBJ2-4): DAGVTQSPTHLIKTRGQQVTLRCSPISGHKSVSWYQQVLGQGPQFIFQYYEKEERGRGNFPDRFSARQFPNYSSELNVNALLLGDSALYLCASSLVPRDSLWKNIQYFGAGTRLSVL.

The chain uses TRBV10-3 and TRBJ2-5, with TRBD1 as a possible D gene (6 bases). Germline V lookup: CDR1 ENHRY, CDR2 SYGVKD. The CDR3 is 16 amino acids. V was cut by 10 bases and J by 3 bases, with 24 bases left in between. CDR3 coding DNA: TGTGCCACCAACCCTTTGGCAGGGGAGAAGGAAGAGACCCAGTACTTC. Its translation is CATNPLAGEKEETQYF.

This clonotype was seen more than once but under ten times. The CDR3 reads CASSQKGDSTYNSPLHF. The CDR3, as DNA: TGTGCCAGCAGCCAAAAAGGGGACAGTACCTATAATTCACCCCTCCACTTT. V gene TRBV4-2 combines with J gene TRBJ1-6; 7 nucleotides align to TRBD1. The CDR3 length is 17 residues. Germline V CDR1 and CDR2: LGHNA, YNFKEQ. Trimming at V came to 2 bases and at J to 2 bases, leaving 6 bases not matched to a gene.

The chain has TRBV24-1 and TRBJ2-1; maybe TRBD1 (6 bases). CDR1 is KGHDR and CDR2 is SFDVKD in the germline V gene. Trimming took 1 base from V and 3 from J, leaving 12 bases between them. The CDR3 extends over 16 amino acids. The CDR3 region is CATSDFTGLGYNEQFF. The CDR3 DNA reads TGTGCCACCAGTGATTTCACAGGGTTGGGCTACAATGAGCAGTTCTTC.

The V gene is TRBV24-1, the J gene TRBJ2-2; D may correspond to TRBD1 or TRBD2 (5 bases each). Germline values: CDR1 KGHDR, CDR2 SFDVKD. CDR3 length: 17 residues. V dropped 2 bases and J dropped 5 bases, with 17 bases sitting between them. The CDR3: CATSDYVGRSGTGELFF. The CDR3 DNA reads TGTGCCACCAGTGATTACGTGGGACGGTCGGGGACCGGGGAGCTGTTTTTT.

The genes are TRBV18 and TRBJ2-4; unclear D gene. Germline V gene data show CDR1 as KGHSH and CDR2 as LQKENI. The length of the CDR3 is 14 residues. V was clipped by 6 bases and J by 7 bases, with 16 bases between them. The CDR3 sequence: CASSPTQAVNIQYF. DNA for the CDR3: TGTGCCAGCTCCCCGACCCAAGCCGTCAACATTCAGTACTTC.

CDR3 DNA sequence: TGTGCCACGGGCGGGACAGGGGGTGGCAATGAGCAGTTCTTC. The encoded protein is CATGGTGGGNEQFF. The V gene is TRBV12-3 or TRBV12-4, the J gene TRBJ2-1; 11 bases agree with TRBD1. The CDR3 length is 14 residues. With V trimmed by 10 bases and J by 6 bases, 8 bases remained unmatched.

The table lists this clonotype with a few counts. The rearrangement uses TRBV6-2 or TRBV6-3 and TRBJ2-5; D is uncertain. The length of the CDR3 is 12 residues. V dropped 7 bases and J dropped 7 bases, with 13 bases sitting between them. Germline CDR1 and CDR2: MNHEY and SVGEGT. The CDR3 is CASTVSVGTQYF. The DNA of the CDR3 is TGTGCCAGCACCGTCAGCGTTGGGACCCAGTACTTC.

In its sample, this clonotype was seen a few times. J is TRBJ2-3 and V is TRBV11-2; D gene ambiguous. Germline V gene sequence: CDR1 SGHAT, CDR2 FQNNGV. There are 14 residues in the CDR3. Trimming cost V 2 bases and J 2 bases, with 8 bases left between them. CDR3 sequence reads: CASSLMAVTDTQYF. The CDR3 region has the DNA TGTGCCAGCAGCTTAATGGCGGTCACAGATACGCAGTATTTT.

This clonotype was counted between two and nine times. The chain couples TRBV12-5 to TRBJ2-1; TRBD2 might be the D (6 bases). The CDR3 sequence is 16 residues long. Germline V gene sequence: CDR1 LGHNT, CDR2 FRNRAP. Trimming cost V 4 bases and J 2 bases, with 15 bases left between them. The CDR3 sequence: CASGSQVASAYNEQFF. The CDR3 region has the DNA TGTGCTAGTGGTTCCCAGGTGGCTAGCGCCTACAATGAGCAGTTCTTC.

The sample holds many counts of this clonotype. The chain employs TRBV14 and TRBJ2-1, with a weak D call TRBD2 (5 bases). CDR3 length: 15 amino acids. Trimming took off 0 bases at V and 4 bases at J, with 10 bases between the two ends. From germline, CDR1 is SGHDN and CDR2 FVKESK. CDR3 protein: CASSQDLGEYNEQFF. DNA for the CDR3: TGTGCCAGCAGCCAAGATCTGGGAGAGTACAATGAGCAGTTCTTC.

In its sample, this clonotype was seen once. At one boundary the junction diverges from the germline segment, which might be a read error. This chain links TRBV4-3 with TRBJ2-7; D tentatively fits TRBD1 or TRBD2 (5 bases each). CDR1 and CDR2 (germline): LGHNA, YSLEER. The CDR3 runs to 16 residues. CDR3 sequence: CAISQDRSGSKYEQYF. As DNA, the CDR3 is TGCGCCATCAGCCAAGATCGTTCAGGGAGTAAGTACGAGCAATACTTC.

This clonotype was seen many times. The V and J genes are TRBV6-1 and TRBJ2-3; 10 bases align to TRBD2. The length of the CDR3 is 14 residues. J gave up 5 bases and V 8 bases, and 7 bases lay outside the gene matches. Germline V CDR1 and CDR2: MNHNS, SASEGT. This chain's CDR3 is CASREAGGIDTQYF. CDR3 bases: TGTGCCAGCCGAGAAGCGGGGGGGATAGATACGCAGTATTTT.

The CDR3 DNA reads as TGCGCCAGCAGTCAATGGGACGGGGGACCCAGACAGGATGGTTTCACAGATACGCAGTATTTT. Its translation is CASSQWDGGPRQDGFTDTQYF. The chain has TRBV23-1 and TRBJ2-3, with D tentatively TRBD1 or TRBD2 (6 bases each). TRBV23-1 is an ORF; its function is uncertain. The CDR3 consists of 21 residues. V was cut by 1 base and J by 2 bases, with 28 bases left in between.

The J gene is TRBJ1-6, the V gene TRBV23-1; 9 bases fit TRBD1. TRBV23-1 is an open reading frame, and its role is uncertain. V shed 3 bases, J shed 10 bases, and the junction held 7 bases outside the gene matches. This CDR3 has 15 amino acids. CDR3 in amino acids: CASSQNRDRDSPLHF. In nucleotides, the CDR3 is TGCGCCAGCAGTCAGAACCGGGACAGGGACTCACCCCTCCACTTT.

In its sample, this clonotype was seen a few times. The chain uses TRBV29-1 and TRBJ2-5; D gene uncertain. The CDR3 is made up of 13 amino acids. Germline CDR1 SQVTM, CDR2 ANQGSEA. Trimming took 2 bases from V and 2 from J, leaving 9 bases between them. This chain's CDR3 is CSVESVPQETQYF. DNA for the CDR3: TGCAGCGTTGAATCCGTCCCTCAAGAGACCCAGTACTTC.

With respect to this clonotype: It may be a read error: a sequence one base away is much more abundant. This chain joins TRBV5-1 and TRBJ1-2; D perhaps matches TRBD1 (6 bases). The ends were cut back, 3 bases at V and 4 bases at J, with 10 bases in the middle. Looked up from germline, CDR1 is SGHRS and CDR2 is YFSETQ. The CDR3 totals 13 residues. The CDR3, as DNA: TGCGCCAGCAGCTACGGACAGCTCTATGGCTACACCTTC. Translating gives CASSYGQLYGYTF. Drawing the rest from reference TRBV5-1 and TRBJ1-2, the complete variable domain is KAGVTQTPRYLIKTRGQQVTLSCSPISGHRSVSWYQQTPGQGLQFLFEYFSETQRNKGNFPGRFSGRQFSNSRSEMNVSTLELGDSALYLCASSYGQLYGYTFGSGTRLTVV.

CDR3 loop: CASRPKDNYGYTF. For the CDR3, the DNA is TGTGCCAGTAGACCCAAGGACAACTATGGCTACACCTTC. The chain is built from TRBV28 and TRBJ1-2; D uncertain. Looked up from germline, CDR1 is MDHEN and CDR2 is SYDVKM. This CDR3 is 13 amino acids long. V lost 9 bases, J lost 2 bases, and 13 bases lay in between.

This clonotype turned up a few times. J is TRBJ1-2 and V is TRBV14, with D hard to call. The CDR3 length is 15 residues. Germline lookup yields CDR1 SGHDN and CDR2 FVKESK. The V end lost 4 bases, the J end lost 3 bases, and 15 bases lay between the germline ends. The CDR3 sequence: CASSPLPLGDYGYTF. CDR3 sequence (DNA): TGTGCCAGCAGCCCTCTCCCCCTTGGCGACTATGGCTACACCTTC.

This clonotype has at least ten counts. The chain joins TRBV7-9 to TRBJ1-3; unclear D gene. This CDR3 is built from 15 residues. Trimming took 3 bases from V and 0 from J, leaving 9 bases between them. The V gene's germline CDR1 is SEHNR and CDR2 FQNEAQ (reference sequence). DNA of the CDR3: TGTGCCAGCAGCTTGGACGGGTCCTCTGGAAACACCATATATTTT. Protein product: CASSLDGSSGNTIYF.

This clonotype was detected many times. CDR3 in DNA: TGCGCCAGCAGCAGTATAGGGGGCGCCGGATCCTACGAGCAGTACTTC. Translated: CASSSIGGAGSYEQYF. This sequence joins TRBV5-1 and TRBJ2-7, with 7 nucleotides matching TRBD1. After removal of 4 bases from V and 1 base from J, the junction contained 11 bases not matched to a gene. The length of the CDR3 is 16 residues. Per germline, CDR1 SGHRS and CDR2 YFSETQ.